What follows are 5 T cell receptor beta chains derived from one specimen sequenced in a study of blood T cell repertoires in COVID-19. TCRdb keeps only in-frame clones here, not all; method: immunoSEQ multiplex PCR. Of approximately 170,000 clones listed, approximately 85% are singletons. Material: peripheral blood. Receptor source: a man older than 75 with COVID-19, enrolled during active disease.

The genes are TRBV5-1 and TRBJ2-6; 8 nucleotides line up with TRBD1. V lost 4 bases and J lost 3; bases outside the gene matches: 6. The length of the CDR3 is 16 residues. Per germline, CDR1 SGHRS and CDR2 YFSETQ. The CDR3 loop is CASSEDRGSGANVLTF. The CDR3 DNA reads as TGCGCCAGCAGCGAAGACAGGGGCAGTGGGGCCAACGTCCTGACTTTC.

V usage is TRBV6-5 and J usage is TRBJ2-5; 10 bases map to TRBD1. The CDR3 has 15 residues. Trimming cost V 4 bases and J 3 bases; bases outside gene matches: 5. Germline CDR1 and CDR2: MNHEY and SVGAGI. The chain's CDR3 is CASSFWDRGKETQYF. The CDR3 DNA follows: TGTGCCAGCAGTTTTTGGGACAGGGGAAAAGAGACCCAGTACTTC.

CDR3 loop: CASSLSQNSPLHF. The CDR3 coding sequence is TGTGCCAGCAGCCTCTCTCAGAATTCACCCCTCCACTTT. The chain joins TRBV7-3 to TRBJ1-6; D is undetermined. The CDR3 has 13 amino acids. V dropped 5 bases and J dropped 7 bases, with 9 bases sitting between them. Germline CDR1 reads SGHTA; CDR2 reads FQGTGA.

This clone was seen once. The gene calls are TRBV7-8 and TRBJ2-1, with 7 bases fitting TRBD1. The CDR3 totals 16 residues. Germline CDR1 and CDR2: SGHVS and FQNEAQ. The V segment lost 4 bases and the J segment 3 bases; nucleotides outside the gene matches: 9. The CDR3 loop is CASSSYRGKGYNEQFF. In DNA form, the CDR3 reads TGTGCCAGCAGCTCCTACAGGGGAAAGGGCTACAATGAGCAGTTCTTC.

The rearrangement links TRBV6-6 to TRBJ2-3, with 8 positions matching TRBD1. With 0 bases clipped from V and 2 bases from J, the junction kept 4 bases outside the gene matches. The V gene's germline CDR1 is MNHNY and CDR2 SVGAGI (reference sequence). The length of the CDR3 is 16 residues. The CDR3 nucleotides are TGTGCCAGCAGTTACTCGACAGGGGCAAACACAGATACGCAGTATTTT. It codes for CASSYSTGANTDTQYF.